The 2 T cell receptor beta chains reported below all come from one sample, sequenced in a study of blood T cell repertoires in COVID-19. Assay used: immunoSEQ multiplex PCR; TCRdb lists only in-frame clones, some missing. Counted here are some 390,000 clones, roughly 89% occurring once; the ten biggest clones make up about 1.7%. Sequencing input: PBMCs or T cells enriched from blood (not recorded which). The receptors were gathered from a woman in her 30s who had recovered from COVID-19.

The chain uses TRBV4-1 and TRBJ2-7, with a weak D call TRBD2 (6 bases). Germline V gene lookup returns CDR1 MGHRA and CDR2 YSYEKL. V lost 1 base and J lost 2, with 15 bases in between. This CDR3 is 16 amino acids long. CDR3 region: CASSQGATGLPYEQYF. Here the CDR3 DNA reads TGCGCCAGCAGCCAAGGGGCCACGGGACTTCCCTACGAGCAGTACTTC.

CDR3 nucleotides: TGTGCCAGCAGCTCCTCCAGGGATGGGCAGTACTTC. Protein sequence: CASSSSRDGQYF. The rearrangement uses TRBV6-5 and TRBJ2-7; weak D call: TRBD1 (5 bases). The CDR3 has 12 residues. Trimming pared 6 bases from V and 9 bases from J, leaving 15 bases between. The V gene's germline CDR1 is MNHEY and CDR2 SVGAGI.